These 18 T cell receptor beta chains originate from one sample sequenced in a study of cytomegalovirus exposure and HLA in healthy donors. In the PCR, 60 Vbeta and 13 Jbeta primers were used. Some clones are missing from TCRdb's copy, which holds only in-frame ones; the method was immunoSEQ multiplex PCR. Of 200,000 to 250,000 clones listed, 76% are singletons. Sequenced: PBMCs. The receptors originated from a man younger than 30 in good health and CMV-seronegative.

V gene TRBV6-5 combines with J gene TRBJ1-2, with 7 bases matching TRBD1. The junction had 7 bases not matched to a gene; V was cut back by 6 bases and J by 0 bases. The germline gives CDR1 MNHEY, CDR2 SVGAGI. This CDR3 has 15 amino acids. The CDR3 DNA follows: TGTGCCAGCAGGCCTACAGGGACAGCTAACTATGGCTACACCTTC. This encodes CASRPTGTANYGYTF.

This clone was recorded only once. V is TRBV9 and J is TRBJ1-2, with TRBD1 as a possible D gene (6 bases). Trimming pared 4 bases from V and 7 bases from J, leaving 20 bases between. The CDR3 loop spans 15 amino acids. Germline V gives CDR1 SGDLS, CDR2 YYNGEE. The CDR3 nucleotides read TGTGCCAGCAGCCTCTGGGGGGGCAGGTTCGTTGGCTACACCTTC. Amino acid sequence: CASSLWGGRFVGYTF.

The CDR3 DNA reads TGTGCCAGCAGACCCCAGGGAACTTTTAATGAAAAACTGTTTTTT. It encodes CASRPQGTFNEKLFF. The chain recombines TRBV28 with TRBJ1-4; D may be TRBD1 (5 bases). CDR3 length equals 15 residues. The V end was cut by 6 bases, the J end by 4 bases, with 15 bases between. The germline gives CDR1 MDHEN, CDR2 SYDVKM.

This clone was seen just once. The rearrangement joins TRBV4-1 to TRBJ2-1; D possibly corresponds to TRBD1 (5 bases). From germline, CDR1 is MGHRA and CDR2 YSYEKL. With 1 base removed from V and 10 bases from J, the gap between germline ends came to 14 bases. The CDR3 spans 14 residues. This CDR3 reads CASSQGPWGNEQFF. The CDR3, as DNA: TGCGCCAGCAGCCAAGGGCCTTGGGGCAACGAGCAGTTCTTC.

The V call is TRBV4-1, the J call TRBJ2-5; 9 bases are a match to TRBD2. The DNA end favors TRBJ2-7, so the J call may be wrong. Germline V lookup: CDR1 MGHRA, CDR2 YSYEKL. The CDR3 has 18 amino acids. The CDR3, as DNA: TGCGCCAGCAGCCAAGATCGTGGCCTAGCGGGACCGTTGCACGAGCAGTACTTC. Translated: CASSQDRGLAGPLHEQYF.

The rearrangement links TRBV5-6 to TRBJ1-3; possible D gene TRBD1, 5 bases. Germline CDR1 SGHDT, CDR2 YYEEEE. The CDR3 is made up of 17 amino acids. V was pared by 0 bases and J by 0 bases, with 13 bases between. In DNA, the CDR3 is TGTGCCAGCAGCTTGGTCCAGGGAACGAGCTCTGGAAACACCATATATTTT. It codes for CASSLVQGTSSGNTIYF.

The rearrangement uses TRBV9 and TRBJ2-1; tentative D call: TRBD2 (5 bases). Germline V gene data show CDR1 as SGDLS and CDR2 as YYNGEE. V was pared by 0 bases and J by 0 bases, with 10 bases between. The CDR3 contains 16 residues. CDR3 protein: CASSVVEGSSYNEQFF. CDR3 DNA sequence: TGTGCCAGCAGCGTAGTAGAGGGAAGCTCCTACAATGAGCAGTTCTTC.

The V gene is TRBV30, the J gene TRBJ1-5; 7 bases are shared with TRBD1. Trimming at V came to 2 bases and at J to 2 bases, leaving 3 bases not matched to a gene. Per germline, CDR1 GTSNPN and CDR2 SVGIG (reference sequence). This CDR3 is built from 14 residues. This chain's CDR3 is CAWSRDRGNQPQHF. The CDR3 nucleotides read TGTGCCTGGAGTAGAGACAGGGGCAATCAGCCCCAGCATTTT.

The genes are TRBV4-1 and TRBJ2-7, with TRBD1 as a possible D gene (6 bases). Germline V lookup: CDR1 MGHRA, CDR2 YSYEKL. The CDR3 totals 15 residues. V shed 1 base and J shed 3 bases, with 13 bases lying between them. Written as DNA, the CDR3 is TGCGCCAGCAGCCAAGCGAGGGGGACGGACTACGAGCAGTACTTC. Its protein product is CASSQARGTDYEQYF.

V is TRBV28 and J is TRBJ2-5; D is possibly TRBD1 (5 bases). This CDR3 comprises 12 residues. The V and J ends lost 9 bases and 4 bases respectively, with 12 bases between them. Per germline, CDR1 MDHEN and CDR2 SYDVKM. The CDR3 region is CASGQLGETQYF. CDR3 sequence (DNA): TGTGCCAGTGGACAACTCGGAGAGACCCAGTACTTC.

The J gene is TRBJ2-5, the V gene TRBV23-1; D is unresolved. TRBV23-1 falls under the ORF class, with uncertain function. The CDR3 consists of 16 residues. Trimming shortened V by 2 bases and J by 4 bases, and 17 bases separated the two germline ends. CDR3: CASSQPIHQSLETQYF. CDR3 coding DNA: TGCGCCAGCAGTCAACCAATACACCAGTCCCTAGAGACCCAGTACTTC.

J is TRBJ1-1 and V is TRBV30; D not resolved. Germline V gene data show CDR1 as GTSNPN and CDR2 as SVGIG (reference sequence). V was pared by 8 bases and J by 7 bases, with 11 bases between. This CDR3 contains 10 residues. The CDR3 loop is CAGGGREAFF. The CDR3 DNA follows: TGTGCCGGAGGTGGCCGTGAAGCTTTCTTT.

This clone appeared once. The rearrangement links TRBV6-6 to TRBJ2-1, with 7 bases identical to TRBD2. J gave up 7 bases and V 8 bases, and 11 bases lay outside the gene matches. CDR3 length equals 14 residues. Germline-derived CDR1 and CDR2 are MNHNY and SVGAGI (reference sequence). The CDR3 reads CASATAGRWNEQFF. DNA for the CDR3: TGTGCCAGCGCAACAGCGGGGAGGTGGAATGAGCAGTTCTTC.

This clone was found a few times. The V gene is TRBV5-1, the J gene TRBJ2-7; D ambiguous. V was clipped by 0 bases and J by 3 bases, with 13 bases between them. This CDR3 has 15 amino acids. Germline CDR1 is SGHRS and CDR2 is YFSETQ. Here the CDR3 DNA reads TGCGCCAGCAGCTTGGCTGCAGGAACTTTCTACGAGCAGTACTTC. Translation gives CASSLAAGTFYEQYF.

V and J are TRBV28 and TRBJ2-3; the D gene is possibly TRBD2 (6 bases). Deletions cut 7 bases from V and 2 bases from J, with 19 bases between. The CDR3 extends over 16 amino acids. CDR1 and CDR2 (germline): MDHEN, SYDVKM. Written as DNA, the CDR3 is TGTGCCAGCACTCGAGGGTTTGCGGGGTACACAGATACGCAGTATTTT. Protein: CASTRGFAGYTDTQYF.

As to this clone: The sample has other DNA sequences that encode this CDR3 too. The chain links TRBV6-5 to TRBJ1-1; D not certain. Trimming took off 3 bases at V and 1 base at J, with 9 bases between the two ends. Germline-derived CDR1 and CDR2 are MNHEY and SVGAGI. The CDR3 runs to 14 residues. The CDR3 region has the DNA TGTGCCAGCAGTTATGGCGAGGGGAACACTGAAGCTTTCTTT. Translation gives CASSYGEGNTEAFF.

This chain uses TRBV6-5 with TRBJ1-2; 9 nucleotides line up with TRBD1. This CDR3 comprises 15 residues. V lost 5 bases, J lost 4 bases, and 8 bases stayed unmatched. The germline V gene has CDR1 MNHEY and CDR2 SVGAGI. The CDR3 reads CASSTGTGPPYGYTF. In DNA, the CDR3 is TGTGCCAGCAGTACCGGGACAGGGCCCCCCTATGGCTACACCTTC.

The chain carries TRBV5-1 and TRBJ2-7; TRBD2 matches at 8 bases. With 3 bases clipped from V and 3 bases from J, the junction kept 8 bases outside the gene matches. CDR1 SGHRS and CDR2 YFSETQ come from the germline V gene. The CDR3 has 15 residues. The CDR3 DNA reads as TGCGCCAGCAGCTCATTAGCGGGGTATAACTACGAGCAGTACTTC. Its protein is CASSSLAGYNYEQYF.